Below are 24 T cell receptor beta chains sequenced from a single sample in a study of cytomegalovirus exposure and HLA in healthy donors. This table comes from immunoSEQ multiplex PCR, and its TCRdb copy is limited to in-frame clones, with some not included. The sample consists of about 70,000 clones, over 90% of them appearing once. Sequencing was carried out using PBMCs. These receptors were taken from a man between 18 and 35 years old in good health and CMV-seropositive.

V is TRBV5-1 and J is TRBJ2-2; a possible D gene is TRBD1 (7 bases). The CDR3 consists of 15 residues. Per germline, CDR1 SGHRS and CDR2 YFSETQ. Trimming left V 2 bases short and J 4 bases short, with 12 bases between. CDR3 nucleotides: TGCGCCAGCAGCTTTGGCAGGGGGGTCACCGGGGAGCTGTTTTTT. Translated: CASSFGRGVTGELFF.

This chain uses TRBV19 with TRBJ2-1; 8 nucleotides align to TRBD2. CDR1 and CDR2 from the germline V gene are LNHDA and SQIVND (reference sequence). The CDR3 spans 17 residues. With V trimmed by 5 bases and J by 1 base, 10 bases remained unmatched. In DNA, the CDR3 is TGTGCCAGTAGTTACGGCGGGAGGTTTGGGTCCTACAATGAGCAGTTCTTC. It codes for CASSYGGRFGSYNEQFF. The entire variable domain, with the rest obtained from reference TRBV19 and TRBJ2-1, is as follows: DGGITQSPKYLFRKEGQNVTLSCEQNLNHDAMYWYRQDPGQGLRLIYYSQIVNDFQKGDIAEGYSVSREKKESFPLTVTSAQKNPTAFYLCASSYGGRFGSYNEQFFGPGTRLTVL.

The chain has TRBV7-9 and TRBJ2-1; 9 bases fit TRBD2. Germline V gene data show CDR1 as SEHNR and CDR2 as FQNEAQ (reference sequence). The CDR3 is 15 amino acids. The trim removed 6 bases at V and 8 bases at J, leaving 11 bases unmatched. CDR3 coding DNA: TGTGCCAGCAGGAGGCCTTCGGTAGCGGGAGATGAGCAGTTCTTC. Its translation: CASRRPSVAGDEQFF.

J is TRBJ2-1 and V is TRBV29-1, with TRBD1 matching over 7 bases. The CDR3 consists of 13 residues. After removal of 4 bases from V and 9 bases from J, the junction contained 9 bases not matched to a gene. Per germline, CDR1 SQVTM and CDR2 ANQGSEA. CDR3 residues: CSVVRTGNGEQFF. In DNA form, the CDR3 reads TGCAGCGTTGTCCGGACAGGTAATGGTGAGCAGTTCTTC.

A word on this clone: Its ends do not fully match the called genes, so a read error is possible. V is TRBV5-1 and J is TRBJ1-4; 8 bases line up with TRBD1. This CDR3 comprises 14 residues. Germline lookup yields CDR1 SGHRS and CDR2 YFSETQ. CDR3 region: CASSLEAGGARFFF. CDR3 nucleotide sequence: TGCGCCAGCAGCTTGGAGGCAGGGGGCGCGAGATTCTTCTTT.

The J gene is TRBJ2-5, the V gene TRBV7-2, with D possibly being TRBD1 (7 bases). V was clipped by 4 bases and J by 5 bases, with 11 bases between them. Germline V gives CDR1 SGHTA, CDR2 FQGNSA. The CDR3 is 13 residues long. CDR3 protein: CASSSRGVETQYF. Written as DNA, the CDR3 is TGTGCCAGCAGCTCCAGGGGGGTTGAGACCCAGTACTTC.

This clone was detected a few times. The chain couples TRBV5-1 to TRBJ2-7; 10 bases agree with TRBD1. Germline values: CDR1 SGHRS, CDR2 YFSETQ. CDR3 length equals 16 residues. The ends lost 4 bases at V and 5 bases at J; junction bases unmatched: 12. Written as DNA, the CDR3 is TGCGCCAGCAGCAAAGCGGACAGGGGGTTAGCCCACGAGCAGTACTTC. This sequence encodes CASSKADRGLAHEQYF.

This clone is a singleton in its sample. The J gene is TRBJ1-5, the V gene TRBV28, with a possible D match to TRBD1 (5 bases). Germline V gene sequence: CDR1 MDHEN, CDR2 SYDVKM. The CDR3 totals 15 residues. Trimming removed 4 bases at V and 1 base at J, with 11 bases between. The CDR3 sequence: CASSSLGGSNQPQHF. The CDR3 coding sequence is TGTGCCAGCAGTTCCCTCGGGGGAAGCAATCAGCCCCAGCATTTT.

The V gene is TRBV4-1, the J gene TRBJ2-2; TRBD1 aligns across 7 bases. The junction had 5 bases not matched to a gene; V was cut back by 2 bases and J by 2 bases. CDR1 MGHRA and CDR2 YSYEKL come from the germline V gene. This CDR3 spans 16 amino acids. The CDR3 protein is CASSQPTGDNTGELFF. CDR3 DNA: TGCGCCAGCAGCCAACCTACAGGGGACAACACCGGGGAGCTGTTTTTT.

This sequence joins TRBV9 and TRBJ2-3; the D gene is possibly TRBD1 (6 bases). The length of the CDR3 is 16 residues. V lost 1 base, J lost 0 bases, and 12 bases lay in between. In germline, CDR1 is SGDLS, CDR2 YYNGEE. CDR3 protein: CASSVPTGLSTDTQYF. CDR3 coding DNA: TGTGCCAGCAGCGTACCTACAGGGCTCAGCACAGATACGCAGTATTTT.

This chain links TRBV6-1 with TRBJ2-2; a possible D gene is TRBD1 (5 bases). Germline CDR1 MNHNS, CDR2 SASEGT. This CDR3 has 14 residues. V dropped 5 bases and J dropped 6 bases, with 13 bases sitting between them. CDR3 nucleotide sequence: TGTGCCAGCAGTCTAAAGGGGTCGGCCGGGGAGCTGTTTTTT. Encoded protein: CASSLKGSAGELFF.

V usage is TRBV28 and J usage is TRBJ2-1; 7 bases match TRBD2. After removal of 8 bases from V and 12 bases from J, the junction contained 4 bases not matched to a gene. The germline gives CDR1 MDHEN, CDR2 SYDVKM. The CDR3 covers 10 residues. The CDR3 nucleotides are TGTGCCAGCGGGAGGGTAGGGCAGTTCTTC. This encodes CASGRVGQFF. The full variable domain, its missing parts supplied by reference TRBV28 and TRBJ2-1, is DVKVTQSSRYLVKRTGEKVFLECVQDMDHENMFWYRQDPGLGLRLIYFSYDVKMKEKGDIPEGYSVSREKKERFSLILESASTNQTSMYLCASGRVGQFFGPGTRLTVL.

This clone appeared a single time. The chain employs TRBV9 and TRBJ2-7, with 9 bases identical to TRBD1. Germline CDR1 SGDLS, CDR2 YYNGEE. With 0 bases clipped from V and 5 bases from J, the junction kept 3 bases outside the gene matches. The CDR3 has 14 residues. The CDR3 sequence is CASSVEGTGNEQYF. CDR3 coding DNA: TGTGCCAGCAGCGTAGAAGGGACAGGGAACGAGCAGTACTTC. Filled out from reference TRBV9 and TRBJ2-7, the complete variable domain reads DSGVTQTPKHLITATGQRVTLRCSPRSGDLSVYWYQQSLDQGLQFLIQYYNGEERAKGNILERFSAQQFPDLHSELNLSSLELGDSALYFCASSVEGTGNEQYFGPGTRLTVT.

The chain joins TRBV4-1 to TRBJ1-1, with D possibly matching TRBD1 (6 bases). This CDR3 contains 16 residues. The ends were cut back, 0 bases at V and 0 bases at J, with 11 bases in the middle. Germline CDR1 MGHRA, CDR2 YSYEKL. The CDR3 sequence is CASSQEGRTVNTEAFF. The DNA for the CDR3 is TGCGCCAGCAGCCAAGAAGGGCGGACAGTGAACACTGAAGCTTTCTTT.

This chain uses TRBV7-9 with TRBJ2-1; no clear D. This CDR3 has 16 residues. Germline values: CDR1 SEHNR, CDR2 FQNEAQ (reference sequence). Trimming left V 5 bases short and J 5 bases short, with 19 bases between. The CDR3 DNA reads as TGTGCCAGCAGCCCCCGTGGGTTTAGCCGAGACAATGAGCAGTTCTTC. Translating gives CASSPRGFSRDNEQFF.

This clone was seen only once. J is TRBJ2-1 and V is TRBV9; unclear D gene. In germline, CDR1 is SGDLS, CDR2 YYNGEE. The CDR3 is made up of 14 amino acids. V was pared by 4 bases and J by 6 bases, with 14 bases between. CDR3 coding DNA: TGTGCCAGCAGCCCTGGTCCAGATTCCAATGAGCAGTTCTTC. Encoded protein: CASSPGPDSNEQFF.

The J gene is TRBJ1-1, the V gene TRBV18; perhaps TRBD1 as D (6 bases). The CDR3 contains 17 residues. Trimming stripped 6 bases from V and 6 bases from J, with 26 bases between. Germline CDR1 reads KGHSH; CDR2 reads LQKENI. CDR3 sequence: CASSPQLGAEGASEAFF. The CDR3 DNA sequence: TGTGCCAGCTCCCCTCAATTGGGGGCCGAAGGGGCTTCTGAAGCTTTCTTT.

The rearrangement joins TRBV7-2 to TRBJ2-7; possibly TRBD1 for D (6 bases). The V end was cut by 5 bases, the J end by 6 bases, with 20 bases between. This CDR3 has 15 amino acids. In germline, CDR1 is SGHTA, CDR2 FQGNSA. The CDR3 DNA reads as TGTGCCAGCAGCCCAATTCATGGACAGCCTTCCGAGCAGTACTTC. Translated: CASSPIHGQPSEQYF.

CDR3 nucleotide sequence: TGTGCCAGTAGTATTGGCCTAGCGGGAGGGGGCGAGCAGTACTTC. Its protein product is CASSIGLAGGGEQYF. The chain combines TRBV19 with TRBJ2-7; TRBD2 matches 12 bases. This CDR3 comprises 15 residues. Trimming removed 3 bases from V and 6 bases from J; junction bases left unmatched: 6. The germline gives CDR1 LNHDA, CDR2 SQIVND (reference sequence). The full variable domain, completed using reference TRBV19 and TRBJ2-7, is DGGITQSPKYLFRKEGQNVTLSCEQNLNHDAMYWYRQDPGQGLRLIYYSQIVNDFQKGDIAEGYSVSREKKESFPLTVTSAQKNPTAFYLCASSIGLAGGGEQYFGPGTRLTVT.

This clone came up a few times. The genes are TRBV30 and TRBJ2-1, with 10 bases fitting TRBD2. Trimming cost V 0 bases and J 6 bases; bases outside gene matches: 5. This CDR3 contains 15 residues. Germline CDR1 and CDR2: GTSNPN and SVGIG (reference sequence). The CDR3 DNA follows: TGTGCCTGGAGTGTTGTGCTAGCGGGGGTCAATGAGCAGTTCTTC. Translated: CAWSVVLAGVNEQFF.

The CDR3 loop reads CAWSVEQGRYEQYF. The CDR3 nucleotides read TGTGCCTGGAGTGTAGAACAGGGGAGGTACGAGCAGTACTTC. The chain employs TRBV30 and TRBJ2-7; D may be TRBD1 (7 bases). The V end lost 0 bases, the J end lost 4 bases, and 13 bases lay between the germline ends. Germline V gene sequence: CDR1 GTSNPN, CDR2 SVGIG (reference sequence). CDR3 length: 14 amino acids.

This clone was counted once. The chain employs TRBV29-1 and TRBJ2-6; TRBD1 agrees at 7 bases. The CDR3 spans 18 residues. Germline trimming cut 1 base from V and 0 bases from J; bases unmatched to any gene: 9. Germline CDR1 reads SQVTM; CDR2 reads ANQGSEA. In DNA form, the CDR3 reads TGCAGCGTTGAAGCACAGGGACAGTCTCACTCTGGGGCCAACGTCCTGACTTTC. It is translated as CSVEAQGQSHSGANVLTF.

CDR3 sequence: CASSPGTSGSSPSYEQFF. In nucleotides, the CDR3 is TGCGCCAGCAGCCCCGGGACTAGCGGGTCCTCTCCCAGCTATGAGCAGTTCTTC. The V and J genes are TRBV5-1 and TRBJ2-1; 12 bases are a match to TRBD2. V dropped 4 bases and J dropped 8; count of bases not matched to a gene: 16. Germline CDR1 reads SGHRS; CDR2 reads YFSETQ. The CDR3 runs 18 residues.

There are a few counts of this clone. The V and J genes are TRBV6-1 and TRBJ2-3; 8 nucleotides match TRBD2. Germline V lookup: CDR1 MNHNS, CDR2 SASEGT. The V and J ends lost 3 bases and 3 bases, in that order; junction bases with no gene match: 5. This CDR3 contains 15 residues. Here the CDR3 reads CASSDEAGATDTQYF. The CDR3 bases are TGTGCCAGCAGTGACGAAGCGGGAGCAACAGATACGCAGTATTTT.